This is a list of T cell receptor beta chains from one sample in a study of blood T cell repertoires in COVID-19. Only in-frame clones appear in the TCRdb table, and some are missing; sequencing was by immunoSEQ multiplex PCR. The sample lists about 270,000 clones; roughly 90% were seen once. The sequenced material came from PBMCs or T cells enriched from blood (not recorded which). These receptors were collected from a woman aged 45-59 years who had recovered from COVID-19. CDR3s include the opening cysteine and the closing phenylalanine or tryptophan. Each record gives: CDR3 length, V gene, J gene, CDR3 protein.

len: 15
v_gene: TRBV7-2
j_gene: TRBJ2-2
CDR3aa: CASSSSSAYTGELFF

len: 14
v_gene: TRBV19
j_gene: TRBJ2-2
CDR3aa: CASSSQTATGELFF

len: 12
v_gene: TRBV6-2/TRBV6-3
j_gene: TRBJ1-2
CDR3aa: CASSQTYYGYTF

len: 15
v_gene: TRBV19
j_gene: TRBJ2-7
CDR3aa: CASSIGLGGTYEQYF

len: 16
v_gene: TRBV7-6
j_gene: TRBJ1-6
CDR3aa: CASSLGRTGDASPLHF

len: 15
v_gene: TRBV7-3
j_gene: TRBJ1-2
CDR3aa: CASSLSGTGGRGYTF

len: 15
v_gene: TRBV7-3
j_gene: TRBJ2-2
CDR3aa: CASSLAGDNTGELFF

len: 18
v_gene: TRBV19
j_gene: TRBJ1-4
CDR3aa: CASSISKGTGATNEKLFF

len: 15
v_gene: TRBV4-1
j_gene: TRBJ2-5
CDR3aa: CASSQGQSRGETQYF

len: 17
v_gene: TRBV9
j_gene: TRBJ1-4
CDR3aa: CASSARQGLRSNEKLFF

len: 16
v_gene: TRBV5-1
j_gene: TRBJ1-6
CDR3aa: CASRAQAGAYNSPLHF

len: 14
v_gene: TRBV21-1
j_gene: TRBJ1-2
CDR3aa: CASSKTDINYGYTF

len: 14
v_gene: TRBV19
j_gene: TRBJ1-2
CDR3aa: CASSRDRANYGYTF

len: 14
v_gene: TRBV18
j_gene: TRBJ1-1
CDR3aa: CASSPRGVGTEAFF

len: 15
v_gene: TRBV28
j_gene: TRBJ2-3
CDR3aa: CASSRRTGPSDTQYF

len: 16
v_gene: TRBV28
j_gene: TRBJ2-6
CDR3aa: CASSLLTAVGANVLTF

len: 15
v_gene: TRBV7-9
j_gene: TRBJ2-1
CDR3aa: CASSPKGLSYNEQFF

len: 14
v_gene: TRBV18
j_gene: TRBJ1-1
CDR3aa: CASSPRQKNTEAFF

len: 15
v_gene: TRBV19
j_gene: TRBJ1-5
CDR3aa: CASSNTGFSNQPQHF

len: 16
v_gene: TRBV28
j_gene: TRBJ2-3
CDR3aa: CASSPEGRENPDTQYF

len: 16
v_gene: TRBV7-2
j_gene: TRBJ1-3
CDR3aa: CASSLVLVGAGNTIYF

len: 19
v_gene: TRBV28
j_gene: TRBJ1-4
CDR3aa: CASSPEIGSAGVTNEKLFF

len: 13
v_gene: TRBV5-1
j_gene: TRBJ2-7
CDR3aa: CASSSDSSYEQYF

len: 13
v_gene: TRBV5-5
j_gene: TRBJ1-5
CDR3aa: CASSPTSNQPQHF